Following are 13 T cell receptor beta chains from one sample sequenced in a study of blood T cell repertoires in COVID-19. Measured with immunoSEQ multiplex PCR; TCRdb has only the in-frame clones, and not every one. The table lists approximately 250,000 clones, approximately 86% of them singletons. Sequencing input: peripheral blood. Every receptor here comes from an older woman who had recovered from COVID-19.

The chain is built from TRBV6-4 and TRBJ1-2; D might be TRBD1 (6 bases). Deletions cut 6 bases from V and 7 bases from J, with 18 bases between. The CDR3 has 14 amino acids. Germline V gene lookup returns CDR1 MRHNA and CDR2 SNTAGT. The CDR3 nucleotides read TGTGCCAGCAGAACCAACACAGGGTGGGGTGGCTACACCTTC. Its translation is CASRTNTGWGGYTF.

About this clone: The same CDR3 is also encoded by other DNA sequences in this sample. This chain uses TRBV5-1 with TRBJ1-1, with 9 positions matching TRBD1. The CDR3 contains 14 residues. Germline trimming cut 4 bases from V and 4 bases from J; bases unmatched to any gene: 5. Germline CDR1 is SGHRS and CDR2 is YFSETQ. The CDR3 region is CASSLGQGSTEAFF. The CDR3 DNA follows: TGCGCCAGCAGCCTAGGACAGGGGAGCACTGAAGCTTTCTTT. The complete variable domain, with remaining parts taken from reference TRBV5-1 and TRBJ1-1, reads KAGVTQTPRYLIKTRGQQVTLSCSPISGHRSVSWYQQTPGQGLQFLFEYFSETQRNKGNFPGRFSGRQFSNSRSEMNVSTLELGDSALYLCASSLGQGSTEAFFGQGTRLTVV.

The rearrangement uses TRBV7-2 and TRBJ1-5; 9 bases are a match to TRBD1. Germline CDR1 is SGHTA and CDR2 is FQGNSA. CDR3 length: 15 residues. CDR3 DNA sequence: TGTGCGAGCTCACACGGGGACAGGGTTAATCAGCCCCAGCATTTT. Protein product: CASSHGDRVNQPQHF.

This clone has more than one count but fewer than ten. The rearrangement uses TRBV3-1 (or the pseudogene TRBV3-2) and TRBJ2-7; tentative D call: TRBD1 (5 bases). Germline V gene data show CDR1 as LGHDT and CDR2 as YNNKEL (reference sequence). The CDR3 extends over 13 amino acids. Trimming cost V 2 bases and J 2 bases, with 7 bases left between them. The CDR3 here is CASSQRQTYEQYF. CDR3 sequence (DNA): TGTGCCAGCAGCCAAAGACAGACCTACGAGCAGTACTTC.

This rearrangement joins TRBV12-3 or TRBV12-4 to TRBJ1-4, with D maybe TRBD1 (5 bases). Trimming stripped 9 bases from V and 5 bases from J, with 13 bases between. The CDR3 is 13 amino acids. For the CDR3, the DNA is TGTGCCAGTAGCGGGACGGCAAATGAAAAACTGTTTTTT. Translated, it gives CASSGTANEKLFF.

The J gene is TRBJ1-4, the V gene TRBV28; TRBD1 matches at 8 bases. V trimming: 11 bases; J trimming: 7 bases; junction bases outside the gene matches: 12. The germline V gene has CDR1 MDHEN and CDR2 SYDVKM. This CDR3 comprises 14 residues. The CDR3 loop is CASDRARRGEKLFF. Written as DNA, the CDR3 is TGTGCCTCGGACAGGGCCAGACGGGGTGAAAAACTGTTTTTT.

The chain is built from TRBV28 and TRBJ2-7; 10 positions agree with TRBD1. CDR1 is MDHEN, CDR2 SYDVKM, per germline. Losses at the gene ends were 2 bases for V and 2 bases for J; bases not matched to a gene: 6. CDR3 length: 16 residues. The CDR3 coding sequence is TGTGCCAGCAGTTTACGTAGGGGACAGGGGCCCTACGAGCAGTACTTC. Translating gives CASSLRRGQGPYEQYF.

The chain uses TRBV29-1 and TRBJ1-6; D is unclear. The CDR3 spans 10 residues. V was cut by 5 bases and J by 9 bases, with 5 bases left in between. Per germline, CDR1 SQVTM and CDR2 ANQGSEA. The CDR3 reads CSVTGSPLHF. The CDR3 DNA follows: TGCAGCGTTACGGGTTCACCCCTCCACTTT.

The rearrangement joins TRBV18 to TRBJ2-1, with 12 bases lining up with TRBD1. The CDR3 is 16 residues long. Germline lookup yields CDR1 KGHSH and CDR2 LQKENI. The V gene end was trimmed by 0 bases and the J gene end by 8 bases; junction bases not matched to a gene: 5. DNA of the CDR3: TGTGCCAGCTCACCACCCGGGACAGGGGGCATCCATGAGCAGTTCTTC. Its translation is CASSPPGTGGIHEQFF.

Many counts were recorded for this clone. The chain uses TRBV4-1 and TRBJ2-7, with a weak D call TRBD1 (6 bases). The CDR3 spans 13 residues. Trimming cost V 1 base and J 7 bases, with 11 bases left between them. Germline-derived CDR1 and CDR2 are MGHRA and YSYEKL. In DNA, the CDR3 is TGCGCCAGCAGCCAAGGGGTACAGGGAGAGCAGTACTTC. Protein sequence: CASSQGVQGEQYF.

V is TRBV7-2 and J is TRBJ1-6; D ambiguous. Trimming left V 5 bases short and J 8 bases short, with 13 bases between. Germline assignment: CDR1 SGHTA and CDR2 FQGNSA. The CDR3 length is 14 residues. In DNA form, the CDR3 reads TGTGCCAGCAGCCCTACCTATTTGGATTCACCCCTCCACTTT. This codes for CASSPTYLDSPLHF.

The chain carries TRBV19 and TRBJ1-5; no definite D call. The germline V gene encodes CDR1 LNHDA and CDR2 SQIVND (reference sequence). The CDR3 spans 13 residues. The V and J ends lost 3 bases and 10 bases respectively, with 13 bases between them. The CDR3 region has the DNA TGTGCCAGTAGTATCTCATACGAGGGACCCCAGCATTTT. The encoded protein is CASSISYEGPQHF.

This chain connects TRBV18 to TRBJ1-4; D possibly corresponds to TRBD1 (5 bases). The V gene lost 2 bases and the J gene lost 10 bases, with 14 bases spanning the gap. This CDR3 spans 14 amino acids. Looked up from germline, CDR1 is KGHSH and CDR2 is LQKENI. The CDR3 DNA follows: TGTGCCAGCTCACCATCAGGCAGTAGGGGAAAACTGTTTTTT. Translated, it gives CASSPSGSRGKLFF.